The 3 T cell receptor beta chains given below trace back to one sample, sequenced in a study of blood T cell repertoires in COVID-19. Data came from immunoSEQ multiplex PCR; TCRdb stores just in-frame clones and leaves some out. Among 200,000 to 250,000 clones, 70% to 85% were seen once, and the ten largest hold 1.9%. Input material: peripheral blood. The receptors originated from a woman older than 75 with acute or convalescent COVID-19.

The rearrangement links TRBV13 to TRBJ1-2; D may be TRBD1 (5 bases). From germline, CDR1 is PRHDT and CDR2 FYEKMQ (reference sequence). The CDR3 has 14 residues. Trimming removed 0 bases from V and 2 bases from J, with 7 bases in between. The CDR3 DNA sequence: TGTGCCAGCAGCTTAGGGGCAGGGAACTATGGCTACACCTTC. Protein product: CASSLGAGNYGYTF.

The chain carries TRBV29-1 and TRBJ2-3, with TRBD2 matching over 8 bases. The CDR3 runs to 14 residues. CDR1 SQVTM and CDR2 ANQGSEA come from the germline V gene. J gave up 2 bases and V 4 bases, and 5 bases lay outside the gene matches. The CDR3 DNA sequence: TGCAGCGTTGTCAGCGGGAGAAACACAGATACGCAGTATTTT. It is translated as CSVVSGRNTDTQYF.

The V and J genes are TRBV13 and TRBJ2-7; D possibly corresponds to TRBD2 (5 bases). V was shortened by 4 bases and J by 3 bases, with 7 bases between the two germline ends. The CDR3 runs 12 residues. Germline loops: CDR1 PRHDT, CDR2 FYEKMQ (reference sequence). The CDR3 bases are TGTGCCAGCAGCTCTCGGGACTACGAGCAGTACTTC. Amino acid sequence: CASSSRDYEQYF.